The clone carrying this T cell receptor (beta chain) was detected a few times. Its antigen is as yet unknown. TCRdb re-called the RACE reads through MiXCR, storing one row per CDR3 protein. The top ten hold roughly 4.2% of the sample, which has just over 80,000 distinct CDR3 sequences, around 11% seen once. These data are taken from a study of human T cells and chemical hapten exposure. Time point given: patch test 1, 2 weeks after DPC sensitization. Treatment given: therapeutic diphenylcyclopropenone sensitization with weekly scalp DPC. V was shortened by 0 bases and J by 8 bases, with 8 bases between the two germline ends. There are 13 residues in the CDR3. Germline CDR1 is SEHNR and CDR2 is FQNEAQ (reference sequence). Findings of the study overall: Compared to controls, expanded TCRs made significantly more large clusters of similar CDR3s.

This rearrangement joins TRBV7-9 to TRBJ2-4; D is ambiguous. This sequence originates from a woman in her fifties or sixties with alopecia areata. Some clones in this sample may be carry-over from other donors' samples. Sequenced here: whole blood, sampled in connection with sensitization to the hapten diphenylcyclopropenone (DPC). Here the CDR3 reads CASSLANGYIQYF. In nucleotides, the CDR3 is TGTGCCAGCAGCTTAGCCAATGGGTACATTCAGTACTTC.